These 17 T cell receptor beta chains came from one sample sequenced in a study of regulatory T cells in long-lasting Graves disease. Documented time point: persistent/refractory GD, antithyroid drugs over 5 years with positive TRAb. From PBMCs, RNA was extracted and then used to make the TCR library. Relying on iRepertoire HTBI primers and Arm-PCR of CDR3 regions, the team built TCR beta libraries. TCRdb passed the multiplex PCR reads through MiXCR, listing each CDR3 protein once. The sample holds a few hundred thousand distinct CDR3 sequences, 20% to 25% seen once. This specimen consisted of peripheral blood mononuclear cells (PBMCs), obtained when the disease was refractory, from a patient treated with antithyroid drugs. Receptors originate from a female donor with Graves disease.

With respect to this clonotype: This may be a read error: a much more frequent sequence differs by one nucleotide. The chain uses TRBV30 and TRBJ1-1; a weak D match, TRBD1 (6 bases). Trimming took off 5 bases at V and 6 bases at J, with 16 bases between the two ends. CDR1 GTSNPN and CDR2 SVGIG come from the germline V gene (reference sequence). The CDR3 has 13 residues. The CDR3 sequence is CAWGQWVIAEAFF. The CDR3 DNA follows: TGTGCCTGGGGACAGTGGGTAATCGCTGAAGCTTTCTTT.

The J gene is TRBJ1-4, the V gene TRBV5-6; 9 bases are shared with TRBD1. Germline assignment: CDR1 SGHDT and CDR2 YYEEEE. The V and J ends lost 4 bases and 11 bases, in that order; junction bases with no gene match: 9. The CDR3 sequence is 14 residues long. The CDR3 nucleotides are TGTGCCAGCAGCACCGGGACAGGGTTCAGCAAACTGTTTTTT. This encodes CASSTGTGFSKLFF.

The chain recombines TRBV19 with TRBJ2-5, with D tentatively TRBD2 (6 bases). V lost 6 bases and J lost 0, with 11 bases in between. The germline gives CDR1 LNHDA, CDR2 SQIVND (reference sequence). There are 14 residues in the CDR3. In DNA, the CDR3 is TGTGCCAGTAGCGACGGGACTTACCAAGAGACCCAGTACTTC. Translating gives CASSDGTYQETQYF.

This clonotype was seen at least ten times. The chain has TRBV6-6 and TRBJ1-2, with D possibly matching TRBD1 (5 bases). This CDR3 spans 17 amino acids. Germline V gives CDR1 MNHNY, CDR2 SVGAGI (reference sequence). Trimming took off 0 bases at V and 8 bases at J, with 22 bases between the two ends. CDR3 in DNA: TGTGCCAGCAGTTACTCGATAGTCAAGACAGCCGGAGTAGGCTACACCTTC. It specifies CASSYSIVKTAGVGYTF.

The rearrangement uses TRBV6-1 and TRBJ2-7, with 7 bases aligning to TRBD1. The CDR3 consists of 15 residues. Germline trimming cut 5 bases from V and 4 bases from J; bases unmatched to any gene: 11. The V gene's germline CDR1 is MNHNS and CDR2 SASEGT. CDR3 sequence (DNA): TGTGCCAGCAGTACCCCTCCGGGACAGATTTACGAGCAGTACTTC. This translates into CASSTPPGQIYEQYF.

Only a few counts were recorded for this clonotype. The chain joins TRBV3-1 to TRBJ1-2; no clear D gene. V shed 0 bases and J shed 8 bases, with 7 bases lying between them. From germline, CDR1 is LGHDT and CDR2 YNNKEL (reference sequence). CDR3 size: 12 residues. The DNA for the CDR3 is TGTGCCAGCAGCCAAGAGGCATACGGCTACACCTTC. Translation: CASSQEAYGYTF.

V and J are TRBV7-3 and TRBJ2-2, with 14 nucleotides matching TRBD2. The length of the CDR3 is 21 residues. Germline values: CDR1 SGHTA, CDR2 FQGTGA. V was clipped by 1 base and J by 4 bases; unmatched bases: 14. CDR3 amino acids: CASSLIPVGSGLAGGTGELFF. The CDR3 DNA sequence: TGTGCCAGCAGCTTAATCCCGGTCGGCAGCGGACTAGCGGGAGGCACCGGGGAGCTGTTTTTT.

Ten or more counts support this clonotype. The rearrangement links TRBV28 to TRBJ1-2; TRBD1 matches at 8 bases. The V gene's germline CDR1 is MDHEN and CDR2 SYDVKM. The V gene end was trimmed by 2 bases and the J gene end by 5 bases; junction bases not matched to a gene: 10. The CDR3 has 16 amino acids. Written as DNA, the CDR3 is TGTGCCAGCAGTTTAATAGGGCGACAGGGGCGGTATGGCTACACCTTC. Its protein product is CASSLIGRQGRYGYTF.

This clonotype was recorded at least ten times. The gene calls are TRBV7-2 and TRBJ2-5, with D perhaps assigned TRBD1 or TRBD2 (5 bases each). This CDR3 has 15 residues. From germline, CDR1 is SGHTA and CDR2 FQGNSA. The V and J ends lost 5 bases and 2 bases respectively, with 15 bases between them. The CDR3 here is CASSKPGPLQETQYF. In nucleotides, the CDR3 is TGTGCCAGCAGCAAACCGGGACCCCTTCAAGAGACCCAGTACTTC.

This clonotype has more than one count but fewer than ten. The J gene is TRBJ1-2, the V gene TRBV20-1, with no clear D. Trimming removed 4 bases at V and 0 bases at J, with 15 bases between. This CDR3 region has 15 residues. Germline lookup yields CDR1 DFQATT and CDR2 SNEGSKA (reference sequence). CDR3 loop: CSANGVGRANYGYTF. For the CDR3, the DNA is TGCAGTGCTAATGGGGTAGGGCGGGCTAACTATGGCTACACCTTC.

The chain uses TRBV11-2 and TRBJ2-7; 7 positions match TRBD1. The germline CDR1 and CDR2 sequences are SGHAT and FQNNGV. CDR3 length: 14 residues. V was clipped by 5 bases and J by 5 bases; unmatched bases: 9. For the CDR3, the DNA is TGTGCCAGCAGCCTAGGGCTACAGGGGAACGAGCAGTACTTC. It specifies CASSLGLQGNEQYF.

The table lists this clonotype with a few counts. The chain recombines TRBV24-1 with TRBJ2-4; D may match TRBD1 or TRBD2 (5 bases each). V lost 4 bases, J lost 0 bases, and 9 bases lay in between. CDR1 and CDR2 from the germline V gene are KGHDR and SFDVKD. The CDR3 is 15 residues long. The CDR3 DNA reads TGTGCCACCAGTGACGCCGGGGCAGCCAAAAACATTCAGTACTTC. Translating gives CATSDAGAAKNIQYF.

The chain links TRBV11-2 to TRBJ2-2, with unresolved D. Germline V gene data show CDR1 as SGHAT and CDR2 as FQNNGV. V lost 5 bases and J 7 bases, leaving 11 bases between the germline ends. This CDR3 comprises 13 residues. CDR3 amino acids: CASSRTVVGELFF. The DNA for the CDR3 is TGTGCCAGCAGCCGTACTGTGGTCGGGGAGCTGTTTTTT.

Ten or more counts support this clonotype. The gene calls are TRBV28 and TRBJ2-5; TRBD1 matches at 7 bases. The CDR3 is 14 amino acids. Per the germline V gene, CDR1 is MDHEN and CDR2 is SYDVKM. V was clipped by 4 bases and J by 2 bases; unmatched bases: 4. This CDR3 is CASSSGQLQETQYF. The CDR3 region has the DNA TGTGCCAGCAGTTCGGGACAGCTTCAAGAGACCCAGTACTTC.

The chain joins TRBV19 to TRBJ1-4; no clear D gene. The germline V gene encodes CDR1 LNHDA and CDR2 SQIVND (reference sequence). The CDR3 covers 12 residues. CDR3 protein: CAVDGSNEKLFF. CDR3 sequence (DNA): TGTGCAGTTGACGGATCAAATGAAAAACTGTTTTTT.

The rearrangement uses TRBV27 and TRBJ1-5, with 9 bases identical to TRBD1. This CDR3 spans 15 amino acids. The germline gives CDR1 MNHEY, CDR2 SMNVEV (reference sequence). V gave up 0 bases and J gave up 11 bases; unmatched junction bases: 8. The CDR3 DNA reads TGTGCCAGCAGTTTATCTAGGAACAGGGGGCAGACCCAGCATTTT. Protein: CASSLSRNRGQTQHF.

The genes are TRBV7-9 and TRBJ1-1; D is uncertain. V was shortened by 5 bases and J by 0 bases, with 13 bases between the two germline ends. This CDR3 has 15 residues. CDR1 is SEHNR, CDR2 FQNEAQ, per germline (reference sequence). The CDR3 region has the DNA TGTGCCAGCAGCCCCTTTGCCGGTATGAACACTGAAGCTTTCTTT. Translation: CASSPFAGMNTEAFF.